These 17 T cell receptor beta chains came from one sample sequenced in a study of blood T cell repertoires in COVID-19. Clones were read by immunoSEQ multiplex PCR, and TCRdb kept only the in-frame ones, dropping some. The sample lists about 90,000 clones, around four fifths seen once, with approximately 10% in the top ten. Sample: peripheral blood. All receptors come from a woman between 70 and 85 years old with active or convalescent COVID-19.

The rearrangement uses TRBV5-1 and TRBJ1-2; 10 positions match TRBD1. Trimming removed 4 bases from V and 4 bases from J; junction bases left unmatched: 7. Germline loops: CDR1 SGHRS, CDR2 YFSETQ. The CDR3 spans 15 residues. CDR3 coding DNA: TGCGCCAGCAGCCCCGGGACAGGGGTGGGCTATGGCTACACCTTC. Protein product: CASSPGTGVGYGYTF.

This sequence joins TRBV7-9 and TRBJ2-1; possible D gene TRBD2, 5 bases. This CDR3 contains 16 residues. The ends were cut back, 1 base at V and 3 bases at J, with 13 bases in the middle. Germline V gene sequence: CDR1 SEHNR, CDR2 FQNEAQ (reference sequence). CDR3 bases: TGTGCCAGCAGCTTAGGAGTTGCGGGTGGCTACAATGAGCAGTTCTTC. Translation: CASSLGVAGGYNEQFF.

The chain's CDR3 is CATSRGDRTGANQPQHF. The CDR3 DNA follows: TGTGCCACCAGCAGAGGGGATAGGACAGGGGCGAATCAGCCCCAGCATTTT. The rearrangement links TRBV15 to TRBJ1-5; 9 nucleotides match TRBD1. Germline loops: CDR1 LNHNV, CDR2 YYDKDF (reference sequence). Losses at the gene ends were 1 base for V and 4 bases for J; bases not matched to a gene: 8. The CDR3 contains 17 residues.

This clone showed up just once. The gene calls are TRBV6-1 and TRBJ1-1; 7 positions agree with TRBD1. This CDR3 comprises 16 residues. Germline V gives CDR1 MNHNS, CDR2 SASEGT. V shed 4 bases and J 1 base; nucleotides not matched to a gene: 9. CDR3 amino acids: CASSGPGQRGNTEAFF. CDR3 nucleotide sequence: TGTGCCAGCAGTGGCCCGGGACAGAGGGGGAACACTGAAGCTTTCTTT.

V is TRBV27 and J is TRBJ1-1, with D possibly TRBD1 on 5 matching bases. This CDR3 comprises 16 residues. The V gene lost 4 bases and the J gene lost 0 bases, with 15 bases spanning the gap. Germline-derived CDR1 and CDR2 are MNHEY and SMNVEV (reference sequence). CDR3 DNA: TGTGCCAGCAGTTCGGGCAGGACAATAATGAACACTGAAGCTTTCTTT. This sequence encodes CASSSGRTIMNTEAFF.

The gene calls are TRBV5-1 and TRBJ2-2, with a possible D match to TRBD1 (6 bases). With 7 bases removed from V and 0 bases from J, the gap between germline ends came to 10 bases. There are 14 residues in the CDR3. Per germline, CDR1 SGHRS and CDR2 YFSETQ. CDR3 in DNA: TGCGCCAGCCGACAGGTGGCGAACACCGGGGAGCTGTTTTTT. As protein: CASRQVANTGELFF.

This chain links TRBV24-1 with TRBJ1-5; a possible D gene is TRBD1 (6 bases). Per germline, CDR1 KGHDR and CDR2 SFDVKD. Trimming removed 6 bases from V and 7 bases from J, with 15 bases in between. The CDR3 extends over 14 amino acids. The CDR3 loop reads CATSRHRVWQPQHF. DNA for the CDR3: TGTGCCACCAGTCGTCACAGGGTGTGGCAGCCCCAGCATTTT.

This CDR3 reads CATTTGGTDTQYF. The CDR3 nucleotides read TGTGCCACCACCACGGGGGGCACAGATACGCAGTATTTT. This chain joins TRBV24-1 and TRBJ2-3, with a weak D call TRBD2 (6 bases). The CDR3 extends over 13 amino acids. V lost 8 bases and J 1 base, leaving 9 bases between the germline ends. Germline CDR1 KGHDR, CDR2 SFDVKD.

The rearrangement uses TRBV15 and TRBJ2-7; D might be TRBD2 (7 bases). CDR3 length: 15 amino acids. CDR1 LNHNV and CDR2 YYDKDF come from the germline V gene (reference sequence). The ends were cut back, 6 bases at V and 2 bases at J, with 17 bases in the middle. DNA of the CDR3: TGTGCCACCAGTCGGCTAGGAGGGGGGGCCTACGAGCAGTACTTC. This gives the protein CATSRLGGGAYEQYF. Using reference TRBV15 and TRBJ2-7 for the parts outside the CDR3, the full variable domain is DAMVIQNPRYQVTQFGKPVTLSCSQTLNHNVMYWYQQKSSQAPKLLFHYYDKDFNNEADTPDNFQSRRPNTSFCFLDIRSPGLGDTAMYLCATSRLGGGAYEQYFGPGTRLTVT.

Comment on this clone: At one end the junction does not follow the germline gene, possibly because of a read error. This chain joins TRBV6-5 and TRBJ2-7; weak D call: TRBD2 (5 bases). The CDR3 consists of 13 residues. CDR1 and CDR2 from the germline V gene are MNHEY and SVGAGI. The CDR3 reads CASSYSSGGRLNF. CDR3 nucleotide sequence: TGTGCCAGCAGTTACTCGAGCGGCGGCCGGCTAAACTTC.

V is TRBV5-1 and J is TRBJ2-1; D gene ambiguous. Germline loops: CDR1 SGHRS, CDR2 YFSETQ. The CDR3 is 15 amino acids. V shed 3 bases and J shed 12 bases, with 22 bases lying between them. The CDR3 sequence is CASSSGEEDSMRQFF. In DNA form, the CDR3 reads TGCGCCAGCAGCTCAGGCGAAGAAGATTCAATGAGGCAGTTCTTC. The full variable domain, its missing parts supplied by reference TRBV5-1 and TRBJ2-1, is KAGVTQTPRYLIKTRGQQVTLSCSPISGHRSVSWYQQTPGQGLQFLFEYFSETQRNKGNFPGRFSGRQFSNSRSEMNVSTLELGDSALYLCASSSGEEDSMRQFFGPGTRLTVL.

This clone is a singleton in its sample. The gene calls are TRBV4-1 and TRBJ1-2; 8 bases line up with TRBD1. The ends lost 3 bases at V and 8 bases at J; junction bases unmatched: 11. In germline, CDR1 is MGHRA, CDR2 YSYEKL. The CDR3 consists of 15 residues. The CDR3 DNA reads TGCGCCAGCAGCCAGTCCGGGACAGGTGTATTCGGCTACACCTTC. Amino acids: CASSQSGTGVFGYTF.

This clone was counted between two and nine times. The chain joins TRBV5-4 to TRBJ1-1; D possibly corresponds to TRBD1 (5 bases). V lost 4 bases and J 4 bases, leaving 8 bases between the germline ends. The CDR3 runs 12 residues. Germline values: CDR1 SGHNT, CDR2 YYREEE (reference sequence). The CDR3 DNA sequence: TGTGCCAGCAGCGGTAGGGGCACTGAAGCTTTCTTT. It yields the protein CASSGRGTEAFF.

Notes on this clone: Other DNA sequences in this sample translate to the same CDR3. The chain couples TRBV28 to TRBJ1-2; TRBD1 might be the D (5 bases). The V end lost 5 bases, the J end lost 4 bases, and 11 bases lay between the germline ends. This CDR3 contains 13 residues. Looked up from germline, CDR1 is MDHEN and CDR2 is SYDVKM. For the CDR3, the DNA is TGTGCCAGCAGTCTGGTCGGGGGCTATGGCTACACCTTC. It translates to CASSLVGGYGYTF.

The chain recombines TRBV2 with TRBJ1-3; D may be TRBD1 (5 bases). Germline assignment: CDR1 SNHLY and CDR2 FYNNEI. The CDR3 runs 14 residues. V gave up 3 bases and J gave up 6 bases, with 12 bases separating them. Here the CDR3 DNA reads TGTGCCAGCAGTGAGACCAGGGTTTTAAACACCATATATTTT. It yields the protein CASSETRVLNTIYF.

The CDR3 sequence: CASSSEASGGRGELFF. The CDR3 DNA follows: TGTGCCAGCAGCTCCGAGGCTAGCGGGGGTCGGGGGGAGCTGTTTTTT. The chain uses TRBV5-4 and TRBJ2-2, with 10 nucleotides matching TRBD2. Germline assignment: CDR1 SGHNT and CDR2 YYREEE (reference sequence). CDR3 length equals 16 residues. Trimming removed 3 bases from V and 8 bases from J; junction bases left unmatched: 10.

DNA for the CDR3: TGTGCCAGCAGCTTACAACTAGCGGGGGCCTACACAGATACGCAGTATTTT. Protein sequence: CASSLQLAGAYTDTQYF. The chain uses TRBV5-5 and TRBJ2-3; TRBD2 matches 11 bases. The CDR3 length is 17 residues. Germline lookup yields CDR1 SGHKS and CDR2 YYEKEE (reference sequence). V shed 2 bases and J 2 bases; nucleotides not matched to a gene: 7.